Listed below are T cell receptor beta chains from one sample, sequenced in a study of T cell repertoires in cytomegalovirus infection. One entry per CDR3 protein results from TCRdb running MiXCR on the reads. Counted here are roughly 220,000 distinct CDR3 sequences, around 35% occurring once; the ten biggest clones make up about 60%. No antigens are known for them. Material: CD8+ T cells from cultured PBMCs, obtained from culture after CMV antigen stimulation. These receptors all stem from a human donor in good health (CMV status not recorded). Some clones in this sample may be carry-over from other donors' samples. CDR3s include the opening cysteine and the closing phenylalanine or tryptophan. The D gene is left open where the match is weak. For some rows the clone size is stated as once, few or many, or as a class when expanded; others skip it.

d_call j_call v_call clone_size cdr3_aa cdr3_nt
- TRBJ1-1 TRBV9 - CASSVDDLGTEAFF TGTGCCAGCAGCGTAGACGATCTAGGCACTGAAGCTTTCTTT
- TRBJ2-1 TRBV12-3/TRBV12-4 - CASSFTPNEQFF TGTGCCAGCAGTTTCACACCTAATGAGCAGTTCTTC
TRBD2 TRBJ2-7 TRBV28 - CASTQLAGGYEQYF TGTGCCAGCACGCAACTAGCGGGGGGCTACGAGCAGTACTTC
- TRBJ2-1 TRBV7-6 - CASSAPTARFSYNEQFF TGTGCCAGCAGCGCCCCGACCGCAAGGTTCTCCTACAATGAGCAGTTCTTC
TRBD2 TRBJ2-2 TRBV4-1 - CASSQRSGVNTGELFF TGCGCCAGCAGCCAAAGAAGCGGGGTAAACACCGGGGAGCTGTTTTTT
TRBD2 TRBJ2-2 TRBV4-2 few CASSQTETSGRAGELFF TGTGCCAGCAGCCAAACGGAGACTAGCGGGAGGGCCGGGGAGCTGTTTTTT
TRBD1 TRBJ1-2 TRBV20-1 - CSASYRDRSLPTYGYTF TGCAGTGCCTCATACCGGGACAGATCTCTTCCGACTTATGGCTACACCTTC
- TRBJ1-5 TRBV7-9 - CACSLDLEGRQPQHF TGTGCCTGCAGCTTAGATCTGGAGGGGAGGCAGCCCCAGCATTTT
- TRBJ2-1 TRBV7-8 few CASSPDWLSSYNEQFF TGTGCCAGCAGCCCGGACTGGCTTAGCTCCTACAATGAGCAGTTCTTC
TRBD2 TRBJ2-1 TRBV6-4 few CASSGSGGRDEQFF TGTGCCAGCAGTGGTAGCGGGGGCCGGGATGAGCAGTTCTTC
- TRBJ2-1 TRBV12-3/TRBV12-4 - CASSGPGGYNEQFF TGTGCCAGCAGTGGACCCGGAGGCTACAATGAGCAGTTCTTC
- TRBJ2-7 TRBV4-2 - CASSLEGVDGEQYF TGTGCCAGCAGTTTGGAGGGAGTCGACGGCGAGCAGTACTTC
TRBD1 TRBJ1-3 TRBV6-6 - CASARDRGLGNTIYF TGTGCCAGCGCCCGAGACAGGGGGCTCGGAAACACCATATATTTT
- TRBJ2-4 TRBV6-6 few CASRLTLAKNIQYF TGTGCCAGCAGGCTGACTTTAGCCAAAAACATTCAGTACTTC
- TRBJ2-1 TRBV20-1 - CSARSDATGSYNEQFF TGCAGTGCTAGGTCGGACGCGACGGGATCCTACAATGAGCAGTTCTTC
TRBD2 TRBJ2-2 TRBV28 - CASIPSRETYDGELFF TGTGCCAGCATCCCCTCGCGGGAGACTTATGACGGGGAGCTGTTTTTT
- TRBJ1-5 TRBV11-2 few CASSLDHRIPNQPQHF TGTGCCAGCAGCTTAGATCATAGGATTCCCAATCAGCCCCAGCATTTT
- TRBJ2-5 TRBV15 - CATSTRGTETQYF TGTGCCACCAGCACCCGGGGCACAGAGACCCAGTACTTC
- TRBJ2-1 TRBV4-2 many CASSQEIRGNNEQFF TGTGCCAGCAGCCAAGAGATCCGTGGGAACAATGAGCAGTTCTTC
TRBD2 TRBJ2-2 TRBV28 few CASRDTSGKGTGELFF TGTGCCAGCAGAGATACTAGCGGGAAGGGCACCGGGGAGCTGTTTTTT
TRBD2 TRBJ2-7 TRBV20-1 few CSARDLGTSGSSYEQYF TGCAGTGCTAGAGATCTCGGGACTAGCGGGAGCTCCTACGAGCAGTACTTC
TRBD2 TRBJ2-1 TRBV5-5 - CASSPASGGASEQFF TGTGCCAGCAGCCCGGCTAGCGGGGGGGCCAGTGAGCAGTTCTTC
TRBD2 TRBJ2-1 TRBV27 - CAAGGSPYNEQFF TGTGCGGCGGGGGGCTCTCCCTACAATGAGCAGTTCTTC
- TRBJ2-3 TRBV5-5 many CASSPPADDTQYF TGTGCCAGCAGCCCCCCGGCGGATGATACGCAGTATTTT
- TRBJ2-2 TRBV11-2 - CASSPIDRDLTGELFF TGTGCCAGCAGCCCAATTGACCGGGATTTGACCGGGGAGCTGTTTTTT
TRBD2 TRBJ2-2 TRBV10-3 - CAISDPGRLAGADGELFF TGTGCCATCAGTGACCCCGGGAGGCTAGCGGGGGCGGACGGGGAGCTGTTTTTT
TRBD1 TRBJ2-5 TRBV7-6 - CASSAWTGAHPETQYF TGTGCCAGCAGCGCCTGGACAGGGGCCCATCCGGAGACCCAGTACTTC
- TRBJ2-3 TRBV10-3 many CAIRGTASTDTQYF TGTGCCATCCGCGGGACGGCTAGCACAGATACGCAGTATTTT
- TRBJ1-2 TRBV6-2/TRBV6-3 - CASGRTRGNYGYTF TGTGCCAGCGGGAGGACAAGAGGAAACTATGGCTACACCTTC
- TRBJ1-3 TRBV7-6 - CATAYSGNTIYF TGTGCCACCGCCTACTCTGGAAACACCATATATTTT
- TRBJ1-4 TRBV27 - CASSSQGGTNEKLFF TGTGCCAGCAGTTCACAGGGTGGGACTAATGAAAAACTGTTTTTT
- TRBJ1-2 TRBV27 - CASSSNQFHNYGYTF TGTGCCAGCAGTTCTAATCAGTTTCATAACTATGGCTACACCTTC
TRBD1 TRBJ1-3 TRBV18 many CASSPFQGGTGNTIYF TGTGCCAGCTCACCATTCCAGGGGGGAACTGGAAACACCATATATTTT
- TRBJ2-1 TRBV28 few CASSLWRGEQFF TGTGCCAGCAGTTTATGGAGGGGTGAGCAGTTCTTC
- TRBJ2-1 TRBV29-1 - CSVELIANNEQFF TGCAGCGTTGAATTGATAGCGAACAATGAGCAGTTCTTC
TRBD2 TRBJ2-5 TRBV25-1 - CASSDWGEPSGGSALRETQYF TGTGCCAGCAGTGATTGGGGAGAGCCTAGCGGGGGGTCGGCGTTGAGAGAGACCCAGTACTTC
TRBD2 TRBJ2-2 TRBV4-1 - CASSQVTSSTGELFF TGCGCCAGCAGCCAAGTGACTAGCTCCACCGGGGAGCTGTTTTTT
TRBD2 TRBJ2-7 TRBV7-2 - CASSPRTSGRGSYEQYF TGTGCCAGCAGCCCTCGGACTAGCGGGAGGGGCTCGTACGAGCAGTACTTC
TRBD2 TRBJ2-1 TRBV11-3 many CASSLGGGLAGRYNEQFF TGTGCCAGCAGCTTAGGTGGCGGGCTAGCGGGACGCTACAATGAGCAGTTCTTC
- TRBJ2-2 TRBV27 few CASGMSPGPIPWSTGELFF TGTGCCAGTGGGATGAGCCCGGGACCAATTCCCTGGAGCACCGGGGAGCTGTTTTTT
TRBD2 TRBJ2-5 TRBV6-1 few CASSEVREAVETQYF TGTGCCAGCAGTGAAGTGCGGGAGGCGGTGGAGACCCAGTACTTC
- TRBJ2-5 TRBV7-9 few CASSPPEWTQYF TGTGCCAGCAGCCCCCCGGAATGGACCCAGTACTTC
- TRBJ2-3 TRBV7-2 many CASSSPWTAGDTQYF TGTGCCAGCAGCTCCCCGTGGACCGCGGGAGATACGCAGTATTTT
- TRBJ2-1 TRBV7-6 few CASSPSLSSYNEQFF TGTGCCAGCAGTCCCAGCTTAAGCTCCTACAATGAGCAGTTCTTC
- TRBJ2-1 TRBV27 - CASSPGPGEQFF TGTGCCAGCAGTCCTGGGCCTGGTGAGCAGTTCTTC
- TRBJ1-1 TRBV6-6 - CASSGQTRPNTEAFF TGTGCCAGCAGTGGTCAGACAAGGCCGAACACTGAAGCTTTCTTT
TRBD2 TRBJ2-1 TRBV7-3 few CASSFSAGGSNEQFF TGTGCCAGCAGCTTCTCAGCGGGGGGTTCGAATGAGCAGTTCTTC
- TRBJ2-5 TRBV7-6 few CASSLNRDQETQYF TGTGCCAGCAGCTTGAACAGGGACCAAGAGACCCAGTACTTC
- TRBJ1-1 TRBV12-3/TRBV12-4 few CASGGQLEAFF TGTGCCAGCGGAGGACAGCTCGAAGCTTTCTTT
TRBD2 TRBJ2-2 TRBV7-2 - CASSLVRELNTGELFF TGTGCCAGCAGCTTAGTGCGGGAGCTGAACACCGGGGAGCTGTTTTTT
- TRBJ2-1 TRBV20-1 - CSASGGNEQFF TGCAGTGCTAGCGGTGGTAATGAGCAGTTCTTC
- TRBJ2-3 TRBV7-9 - CASSRDSSSTDTQYF TGTGCCAGCAGCCGGGACTCGTCAAGCACAGATACGCAGTATTTT
TRBD2 TRBJ2-3 TRBV12-3/TRBV12-4 once CASNPRPSGASTDTQYF TGTGCCAGCAATCCTCGTCCTAGCGGGGCTAGCACAGATACGCAGTATTTT
TRBD1 TRBJ2-1 TRBV12-3/TRBV12-4 - CASSIMTGVFF TGTGCCAGCAGTATCATGACAGGGGTGTTCTTC
TRBD1 TRBJ1-5 TRBV27 many CASSLGTGGGQPQHF TGTGCCAGCAGTTTAGGGACAGGGGGCGGTCAGCCCCAGCATTTT
TRBD1 TRBJ2-1 TRBV7-3 - CASGDSNEQFF TGTGCCAGCGGGGACAGCAATGAGCAGTTCTTC
- TRBJ2-1 TRBV12-5 - CASGFGNLSLQFF TGTGCTAGTGGGTTTGGCAATTTGAGCCTGCAGTTCTTC
- TRBJ1-2 TRBV7-9 - CACSPPSRSNYGYTF TGTGCCTGCAGCCCCCCCAGCCGATCTAACTATGGCTACACCTTC
- TRBJ2-7 TRBV2 - CASMALRPIYEQYF TGTGCCAGCATGGCCTTGAGACCGATCTACGAGCAGTACTTC